This section outlines one TCR beta chain sequence together with its context. Its antigen is unknown. Sequencing used immunoSEQ version 4 in survey mode. Assay: immunoSEQ multiplex PCR; the TCRdb copy retains only in-frame clones and omits some. There are about 7,500 clones in the sample; about 56% occur only once, and around 20% lies in the top ten. The data were taken from a study of persistence of HIV-infected CD4 T cells. From germline, CDR1 is MDHEN and CDR2 SYDVKM. The CDR3 is made up of 11 amino acids. Trimming took 6 bases from V and 10 from J, leaving 9 bases between them. The stimulus was lysate of CMV-infected fibroblasts, around 9.3 ug/mL. Responding CD4+ T cells were sorted by upregulation of both CD40 ligand and CD69.

The starting material was CD4+ T cells sorted from PBMCs after roughly 18-hour stimulation, obtained from a patient who received antiretroviral therapy. This clonotype originated in an adult man with HIV who was CMV-seropositive. The chain joins TRBV28 to TRBJ1-4; D remains unclear. The CDR3 DNA is TGTGCCAGCAGACGGAGCGGAAAACTGTTTTTT. Translating gives CASRRSGKLFF.